This T cell receptor beta chain was observed in a study of T-cell reconstitution after alpha-beta-depleted transplantation in children. With respect to this clonotype: Its target is not known.

Study results and limitations: Among T cells one year after transplant, newly produced cells accounted for most counts and diversity. Roughly two months post-transplant, alpha-beta T cells reportedly originated from several hundred graft clones that had expanded. High day-60 TCRbeta diversity in some patients came from surviving recipient T cells and thymic progenitors.

The CDR3 loop spans 14 amino acids. V lost 5 bases, J lost 4 bases, and 3 bases stayed unmatched. In germline, CDR1 is MNHNS, CDR2 SASEGT. Unique molecular identifiers were used in preparing the TCRbeta library. TCRdb re-called the PCR reads through MiXCR, storing one row per CDR3 protein. The table shows about 70,000 distinct CDR3 sequences, with roughly a tenth occurring only once. The chain links TRBV6-1 to TRBJ2-1, with 9 bases identical to TRBD1. This clonotype originated in a boy aged 5 to 17 with acute myeloid leukemia, due to receive a stem cell transplant. Sequenced material: PBMCs, taken before TCRalphabeta/CD19-depleted stem cell transplant. CDR3 DNA sequence: TGTGCCAGCAGTACGGGACAGGGTTACAATGAGCAGTTCTTC. The encoded protein is CASSTGQGYNEQFF.